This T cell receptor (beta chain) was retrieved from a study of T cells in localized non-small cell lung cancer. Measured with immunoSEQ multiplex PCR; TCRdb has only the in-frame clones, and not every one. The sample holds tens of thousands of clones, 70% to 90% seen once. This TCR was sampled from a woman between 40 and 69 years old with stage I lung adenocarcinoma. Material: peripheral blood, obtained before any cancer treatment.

CDR3 loop: CASLLDVGNQPQHF. The CDR3 DNA is TGTGCTAGCCTCCTCGACGTCGGCAATCAGCCCCAGCATTTT. V is TRBV12-5 and J is TRBJ1-5; the D is unclear. V lost 9 bases to trimming and J lost 2 bases, with 14 bases between them. The CDR3 is 14 residues long. Per the germline V gene, CDR1 is LGHNT and CDR2 is FRNRAP.